Listed here are 14 T cell receptor beta chains from one sample, sequenced in a study of T-cell reconstitution after alpha-beta-depleted transplantation in children. Unique molecular identifiers tagged the TCRbeta library. MiXCR, run by TCRdb on the PCR reads, gives a single entry per CDR3 protein. Among hundreds of thousands of distinct CDR3 sequences listed, under 12% were seen once. The source material was PBMCs from the stem cell graft donor, sampled from the stem cell graft. Every receptor here comes from a human donor who donated a stem cell graft to a child with acute myeloid leukemia.

This clonotype was picked up many times. The gene calls are TRBV27 and TRBJ1-1; 7 bases align to TRBD1. V lost 10 bases and J lost 1; bases outside the gene matches: 9. Germline assignment: CDR1 MNHEY and CDR2 SMNVEV (reference sequence). This CDR3 is built from 14 residues. The CDR3 here is CAITTGFANTEAFF. The CDR3 DNA sequence: TGTGCCATCACGACAGGGTTTGCGAACACTGAAGCTTTCTTT.

The chain has TRBV6-1 and TRBJ2-7, with 12 bases aligning to TRBD1. The germline V gene has CDR1 MNHNS and CDR2 SASEGT. The V segment lost 6 bases and the J segment 7 bases; nucleotides outside the gene matches: 10. The CDR3 covers 15 residues. CDR3 coding DNA: TGTGCCAGCAGGCACCTGGGACAGGGGGCATTTGAGCAGTACTTC. Amino acids: CASRHLGQGAFEQYF.

This clonotype was found a few times. The chain uses TRBV6-1 and TRBJ1-2; D is ambiguous. This CDR3 region has 14 residues. Germline lookup yields CDR1 MNHNS and CDR2 SASEGT. V lost 4 bases and J lost 4, with 13 bases in between. Here the CDR3 DNA reads TGTGCCAGCAGTGTCCTCACGCGGAGCTATGGCTACACCTTC. Protein product: CASSVLTRSYGYTF.

At least ten counts were recorded for this clonotype. This chain links TRBV5-1 with TRBJ2-3; 8 bases line up with TRBD1. Trimming took 4 bases from V and 4 from J; bases not matched to a gene: 5. The CDR3 extends over 14 amino acids. The V gene's germline CDR1 is SGHRS and CDR2 YFSETQ. CDR3 residues: CASSVTGAADTQYF. Here the CDR3 DNA reads TGCGCCAGCAGCGTGACAGGGGCAGCAGATACGCAGTATTTT.

This clonotype was observed a few times. The rearrangement uses TRBV27 and TRBJ1-1; 9 nucleotides align to TRBD1. The germline CDR1 and CDR2 sequences are MNHEY and SMNVEV (reference sequence). With 7 bases clipped from V and 10 bases from J, the junction kept 16 bases outside the gene matches. This CDR3 region has 15 residues. The CDR3 region has the DNA TGTGCCAGCAACCGTGGGATTGGACAGGGGCAGAGAGCTTTCTTT. Translation gives CASNRGIGQGQRAFF.

The J gene is TRBJ2-7, the V gene TRBV20-1; 13 bases are shared with TRBD2. The CDR3 extends over 13 amino acids. Germline-derived CDR1 and CDR2 are DFQATT and SNEGSKA (reference sequence). Here the CDR3 reads CRVRTSGSNEQYF. In DNA form, the CDR3 reads TGCAGGGTTCGGACTAGCGGGAGTAACGAGCAGTACTTC.

Ten or more counts support this clonotype. The gene calls are TRBV7-2 and TRBJ2-2; 10 bases agree with TRBD2. V was clipped by 4 bases and J by 2 bases; unmatched bases: 4. The CDR3 loop spans 16 amino acids. Germline lookup yields CDR1 SGHTA and CDR2 FQGNSA. CDR3 region: CASSSLAGDNTGELFF. In DNA form, the CDR3 reads TGTGCCAGCAGCTCGCTAGCGGGAGATAACACCGGGGAGCTGTTTTTT.

This chain joins TRBV6-2 or TRBV6-3 and TRBJ1-5; no firm D call. The V gene lost 2 bases and the J gene lost 9 bases, with 5 bases spanning the gap. The germline V gene encodes CDR1 MNHEY and CDR2 SVGEGT. The CDR3 has 11 residues. Here the CDR3 reads CASSYSGPQHF. DNA for the CDR3: TGTGCCAGCAGTTACAGTGGGCCCCAGCATTTT.

This clonotype was recorded many times. The chain recombines TRBV5-5 with TRBJ2-1; 9 bases agree with TRBD1. From germline, CDR1 is SGHKS and CDR2 YYEKEE (reference sequence). The CDR3 runs 17 residues. Germline trimming cut 1 base from V and 0 bases from J; bases unmatched to any gene: 5. This chain's CDR3 is CASSLRPGQGSYNEQFF. The CDR3 DNA reads as TGTGCCAGCAGCTTGAGACCGGGACAGGGCTCCTACAATGAGCAGTTCTTC.

The V call is TRBV20-1, the J call TRBJ1-6, with 7 bases matching TRBD1. CDR1 DFQATT and CDR2 SNEGSKA come from the germline V gene (reference sequence). The CDR3 is 16 amino acids. V lost 0 bases to trimming and J lost 4 bases; unmatched junction nucleotides: 6. The CDR3 bases are TGCAGTGCTAGAGATGGGCGGGGACAGTATAATTCACCCCTCCACTTT. The encoded protein is CSARDGRGQYNSPLHF.

This clonotype was detected many times. V and J are TRBV29-1 and TRBJ2-7; possibly TRBD1 or TRBD2 for D (5 bases each). The germline V gene encodes CDR1 SQVTM and CDR2 ANQGSEA. Trimming left V 7 bases short and J 3 bases short, with 13 bases between. This CDR3 contains 12 residues. CDR3 nucleotides: TGCAGCGCATATGGGGACGGCTACGAGCAGTACTTC. Translated, it gives CSAYGDGYEQYF.

A few counts support this clonotype. The chain is built from TRBV3-1 and TRBJ1-2; 9 nucleotides align to TRBD1. CDR1 is LGHDT and CDR2 is YNNKEL in the germline V gene (reference sequence). Unmatched junction bases numbered 5, after V lost 0 bases and J lost 0 bases. This CDR3 is 17 amino acids long. The CDR3 sequence is CASSQDLQGAANYGYTF. The CDR3 region has the DNA TGTGCCAGCAGCCAAGATCTACAGGGGGCAGCTAACTATGGCTACACCTTC.

This clonotype has more than one count but fewer than ten. The chain is built from TRBV7-2 and TRBJ2-1; D not certain. V was trimmed by 2 bases and J by 3 bases, leaving 14 bases between them. This CDR3 comprises 16 residues. Germline CDR1 and CDR2: SGHTA and FQGNSA. The CDR3 is CASSLMVRLLYNEQFF. For the CDR3, the DNA is TGTGCCAGCAGCTTAATGGTGAGGCTCCTCTACAATGAGCAGTTCTTC. Full variable domain (remainder filled in from reference TRBV7-2 and TRBJ2-1): GAGVSQSPSNKVTEKGKDVELRCDPISGHTALYWYRQSLGQGLEFLIYFQGNSAPDKSGLPSDRFSAERTGGSVSTLTIQRTQQEDSAVYLCASSLMVRLLYNEQFFGPGTRLTVL.

This rearrangement joins TRBV27 to TRBJ2-1; 7 nucleotides align to TRBD2. The CDR3 extends over 15 amino acids. V dropped 6 bases and J dropped 8; count of bases not matched to a gene: 13. Germline loops: CDR1 MNHEY, CDR2 SMNVEV (reference sequence). The CDR3 nucleotides read TGTGCCAGCAGACTCGGGACTAACCGTGGGGATGAGCAGTTCTTC. It encodes CASRLGTNRGDEQFF.